This entry is about one T cell receptor beta chain. Its antigen specificity is not known. Base-call qualities are not available, and no considerably larger clone is one nucleotide away. Based on the germline V gene, the CDR1 and CDR2 sequences are KGHSH and LQKENI. Trimming takes 2 bases from V and 6 bases from J, and the germline ends sit 17 bases apart. The CDR3 measures 16 amino acids from cysteine to phenylalanine. Of the read, only the CDR3 DNA is kept; its 48 bases are in frame from base 1. High-throughput TCR beta sequencing profiled peripheral blood CD8+ and CD4+ T cells from healthy donors, Susac syndrome patients and multiple sclerosis patients. Healthy donors were age- and sex-matched controls. Bulk CD8+ and CD4+ T cells were purified magnetically by negative isolation, whereas CD8+ TEMRA cells were enriched by FACS. Blood was drawn into EDTA tubes, processed within 24 hours, and PBMCs were isolated by density gradient centrifugation. PBMCs intended for TCR sequencing were cryopreserved in liquid nitrogen and were subsequently thawed in a 37 degrees C water bath. Purity of sorted or isolated CD4+, CD8+ and CD8+ TEMRA cells was at least 90%.

This record belongs to a study of CD8 T cells in Susac syndrome (dated by TCRdb to between 2017 and 2020). For context, the study as a whole: The study used repertoire sequencing to test whether antigen drove CD8+ T cell activation and differentiation in Susac syndrome. Results and caveats for the whole study, not just this receptor: The number of individuals in the TCR sequencing and HLA analysis was acknowledged as relatively small.

RNA was extracted using the RNeasy kit, and roughly 0.45 to 1 ug of the RNA was reverse transcribed with random hexamers. The immunoSEQ multiplex PCR assay, covering 54 Vbeta and 13 Jbeta segments, was used to amplify TCR beta CDR3 regions. To correct PCR amplification bias, a synthetic template baseline was used for both primer optimization and computational correction. On the study's bioinformatics: Reads were annotated to V, D and J genes per IMGT and analyzed with immunoSEQ Analyzer, keeping only productive sequences. To calculate clonality, Shannon entropy was normalized by log2 of the number of productive unique sequences and then subtracted from one. For each patient and control, public and private clones were evaluated within the 100 most prevalent clones. Clones were defined as Susac-specific if absent from the healthy and MS cohorts, from 900 to 1,200 published viral clones and from other ImmuneACCESS disease sequences. Using fastp at Q25 and MiXCR, TCRdb reprocessed the public reads and kept productive beta chains. Merged by CDR3 protein, the rows form single entries marked with the most common genes and DNA. None of the V and J calls come from the authors' own analysis; TCRdb made them. The sample has some 110,000 distinct CDR3 sequences on record, over 85% of them singletons. The ten biggest clones cover around 0.087% of the sample.

The clonotype was recovered from a human donor in good health. Recombination linked TRBV18 to TRBJ2-1; perhaps TRBD1 is the D gene, with 6 bases matching. The sample taken for sequencing was CD4+ T cells from PBMCs. The nucleotides read TGTGCCAGCTCACCAGGGACACACGAGGCCCCCAATGAGCAGTTCTTC. This sequence encodes CASSPGTHEAPNEQFF.